This TCR beta chain was identified in a study of radiotherapy plus CTLA-4 blockade in lung cancer. CDR1 and CDR2 from the germline V gene are SGDLS and YYNGEE. Trimming took 4 bases from V and 7 from J, leaving 15 bases between them. CDR3 length: 15 residues. Data came from immunoSEQ multiplex PCR; TCRdb stores just in-frame clones and leaves some out. The sample lists 45,000 to 55,000 clones; nearly 90% were seen once. The TCR comes from a human donor with non-small cell lung cancer whose response to radiotherapy plus ipilimumab could not be evaluated. The chain combines TRBV9 with TRBJ1-6; D might be TRBD1 (6 bases). This material consisted of peripheral blood, taken from a patient treated with radiotherapy plus ipilimumab. The CDR3 loop reads CASSPTGRSNSPLHF. The CDR3 DNA follows: TGTGCCAGCAGCCCGACAGGACGGAGCAATTCACCCCTCCACTTT. Together with reference TRBV9 and TRBJ1-6, the CDR3 gives the full variable domain: DSGVTQTPKHLITATGQRVTLRCSPRSGDLSVYWYQQSLDQGLQFLIQYYNGEERAKGNILERFSAQQFPDLHSELNLSSLELGDSALYFCASSPTGRSNSPLHFGNGTRLTVT.